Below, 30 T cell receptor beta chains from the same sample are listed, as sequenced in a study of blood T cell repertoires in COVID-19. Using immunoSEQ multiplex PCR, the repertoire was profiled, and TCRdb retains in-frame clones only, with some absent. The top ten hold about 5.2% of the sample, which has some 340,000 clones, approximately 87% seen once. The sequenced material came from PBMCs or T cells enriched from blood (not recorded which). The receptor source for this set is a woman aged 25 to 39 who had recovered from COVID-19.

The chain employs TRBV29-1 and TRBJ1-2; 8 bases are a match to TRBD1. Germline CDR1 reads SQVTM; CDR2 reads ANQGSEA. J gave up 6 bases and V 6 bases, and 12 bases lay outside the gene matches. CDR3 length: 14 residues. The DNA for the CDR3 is TGCAGCGTAACATGGACAGGGTATAGGGATGGCTACACCTTC. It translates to CSVTWTGYRDGYTF.

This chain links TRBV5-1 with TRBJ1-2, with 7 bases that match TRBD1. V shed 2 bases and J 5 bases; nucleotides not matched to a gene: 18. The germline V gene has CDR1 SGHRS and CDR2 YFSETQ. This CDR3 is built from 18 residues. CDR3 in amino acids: CASSFGRQGSTFGYGYTF. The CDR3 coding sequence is TGCGCCAGCAGCTTTGGCCGACAGGGCAGCACCTTTGGGTATGGCTACACCTTC.

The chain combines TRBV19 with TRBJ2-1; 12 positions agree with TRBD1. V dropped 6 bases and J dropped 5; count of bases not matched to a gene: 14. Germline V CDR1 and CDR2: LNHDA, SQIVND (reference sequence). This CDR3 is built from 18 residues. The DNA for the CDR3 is TGTGCCAGTAGACATAGAAACACCGGGACAGGGGGCAACAATGAGCAGTTCTTC. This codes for CASRHRNTGTGGNNEQFF.

CDR3 nucleotides: TGTGCCAGCAGCGCCCCGGGGGGGGTGGAGACCCAGTACTTC. Protein product: CASSAPGGVETQYF. The chain is built from TRBV7-9 and TRBJ2-5; 8 bases fit TRBD2. V shed 5 bases and J 5 bases; nucleotides not matched to a gene: 7. This CDR3 is built from 14 residues. The V gene's germline CDR1 is SEHNR and CDR2 FQNEAQ (reference sequence). Combining the CDR3 with reference TRBV7-9 and TRBJ2-5 gives the whole variable domain DTGVSQNPRHKITKRGQNVTFRCDPISEHNRLYWYRQTLGQGPEFLTYFQNEAQLEKSRLLSDRFSAERPKGSFSTLEIQRTEQGDSAMYLCASSAPGGVETQYFGPGTRLLVL.

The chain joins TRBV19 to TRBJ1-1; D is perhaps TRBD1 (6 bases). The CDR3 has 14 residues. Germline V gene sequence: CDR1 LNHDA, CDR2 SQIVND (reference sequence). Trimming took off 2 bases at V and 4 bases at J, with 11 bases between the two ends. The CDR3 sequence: CASSIRQDSTEAFF. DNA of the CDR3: TGTGCCAGTAGTATACGACAGGATTCCACTGAAGCTTTCTTT.

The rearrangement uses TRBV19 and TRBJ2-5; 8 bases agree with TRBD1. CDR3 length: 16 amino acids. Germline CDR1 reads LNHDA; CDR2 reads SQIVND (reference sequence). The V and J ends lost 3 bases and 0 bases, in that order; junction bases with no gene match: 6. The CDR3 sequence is CASSIGTGYNQETQYF. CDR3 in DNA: TGTGCCAGTAGTATTGGGACAGGTTATAACCAAGAGACCCAGTACTTC.

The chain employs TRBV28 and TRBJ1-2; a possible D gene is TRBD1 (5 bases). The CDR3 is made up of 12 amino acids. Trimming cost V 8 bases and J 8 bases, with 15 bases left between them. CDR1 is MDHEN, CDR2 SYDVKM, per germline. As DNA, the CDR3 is TGTGCCAGCTTAGGAGGGCCAGGGGGCTACACCTTC. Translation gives CASLGGPGGYTF.

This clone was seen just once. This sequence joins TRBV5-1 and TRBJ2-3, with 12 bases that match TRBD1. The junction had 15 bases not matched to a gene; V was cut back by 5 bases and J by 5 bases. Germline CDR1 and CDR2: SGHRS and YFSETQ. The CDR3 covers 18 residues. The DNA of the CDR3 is TGCGCCAGCAGTTTTACAGGCCCCGGGACAGGGGGCAGAGATACGCAGTATTTT. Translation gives CASSFTGPGTGGRDTQYF.

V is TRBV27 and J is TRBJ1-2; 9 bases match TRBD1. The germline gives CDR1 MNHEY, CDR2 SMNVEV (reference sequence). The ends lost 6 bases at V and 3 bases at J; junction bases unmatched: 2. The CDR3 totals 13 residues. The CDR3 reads CASRRTGDYGYTF. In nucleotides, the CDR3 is TGTGCCAGCAGAAGGACAGGGGACTATGGCTACACCTTC.

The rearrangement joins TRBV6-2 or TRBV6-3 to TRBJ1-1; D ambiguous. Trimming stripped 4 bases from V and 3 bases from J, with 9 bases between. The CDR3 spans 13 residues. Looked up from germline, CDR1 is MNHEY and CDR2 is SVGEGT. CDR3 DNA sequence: TGTGCCAGCAGTTTGTACGGAGACACTGAAGCTTTCTTT. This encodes CASSLYGDTEAFF.

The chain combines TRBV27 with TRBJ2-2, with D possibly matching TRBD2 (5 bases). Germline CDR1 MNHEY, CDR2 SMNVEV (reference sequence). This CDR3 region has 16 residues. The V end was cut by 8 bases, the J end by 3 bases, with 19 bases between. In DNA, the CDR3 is TGTGCCAGCCGCCCTCTCGCGGGTTCGGACACCGGGGAGCTGTTTTTT. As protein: CASRPLAGSDTGELFF.

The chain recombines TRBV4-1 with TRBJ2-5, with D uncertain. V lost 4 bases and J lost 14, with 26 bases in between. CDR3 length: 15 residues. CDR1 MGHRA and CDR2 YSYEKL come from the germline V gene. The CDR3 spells CASSPSSYPYSNQYF. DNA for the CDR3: TGCGCCAGCAGCCCCTCCTCGTACCCCTACAGCAACCAATACTTC.

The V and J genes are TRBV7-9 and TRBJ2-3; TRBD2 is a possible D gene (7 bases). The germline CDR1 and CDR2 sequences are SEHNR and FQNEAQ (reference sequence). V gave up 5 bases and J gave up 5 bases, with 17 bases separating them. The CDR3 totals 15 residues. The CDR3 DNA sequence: TGTGCCAGCAGCCCTTCGGGGGGCAGTGAAGATACGCAGTATTTT. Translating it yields CASSPSGGSEDTQYF.

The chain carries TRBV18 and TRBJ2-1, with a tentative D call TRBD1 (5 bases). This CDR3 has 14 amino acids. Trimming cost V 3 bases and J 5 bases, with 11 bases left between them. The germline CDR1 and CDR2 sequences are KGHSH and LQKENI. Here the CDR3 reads CASSPLDNHNEQFF. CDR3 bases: TGTGCCAGCTCACCGTTGGACAACCACAATGAGCAGTTCTTC.

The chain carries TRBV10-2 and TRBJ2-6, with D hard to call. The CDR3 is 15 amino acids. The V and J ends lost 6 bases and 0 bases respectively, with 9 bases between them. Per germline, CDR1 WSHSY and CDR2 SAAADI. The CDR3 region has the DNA TGCGCCAGCAGGGTTTCAGGCTCTGGGGCCAACGTCCTGACTTTC. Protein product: CASRVSGSGANVLTF.

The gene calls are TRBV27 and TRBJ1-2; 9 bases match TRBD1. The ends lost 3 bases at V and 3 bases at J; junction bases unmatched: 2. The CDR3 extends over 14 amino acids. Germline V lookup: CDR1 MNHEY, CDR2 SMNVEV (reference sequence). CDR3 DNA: TGTGCCAGCAGTTTCGGGGACAGGGACTATGGCTACACCTTC. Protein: CASSFGDRDYGYTF.

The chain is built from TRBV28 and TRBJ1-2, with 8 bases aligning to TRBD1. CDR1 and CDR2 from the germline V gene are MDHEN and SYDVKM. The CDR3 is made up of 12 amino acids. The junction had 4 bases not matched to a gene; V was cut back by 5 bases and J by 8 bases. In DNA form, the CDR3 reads TGTGCCAGCAGTAATTACAGGGGGGGCTACACCTTC. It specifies CASSNYRGGYTF.

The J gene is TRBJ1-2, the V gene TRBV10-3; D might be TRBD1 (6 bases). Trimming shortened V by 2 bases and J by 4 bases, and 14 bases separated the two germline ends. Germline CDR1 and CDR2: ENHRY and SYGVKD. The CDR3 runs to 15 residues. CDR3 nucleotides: TGTGCCATCAGTGAGATGGCACAGGGTACCTATGGCTACACCTTC. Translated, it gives CAISEMAQGTYGYTF.

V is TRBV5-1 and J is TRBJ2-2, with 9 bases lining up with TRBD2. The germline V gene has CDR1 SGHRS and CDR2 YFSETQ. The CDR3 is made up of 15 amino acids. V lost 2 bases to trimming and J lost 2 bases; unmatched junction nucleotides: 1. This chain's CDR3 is CASSFSGGNTGELFF. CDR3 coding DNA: TGCGCCAGCAGCTTTAGCGGGGGTAACACCGGGGAGCTGTTTTTT.

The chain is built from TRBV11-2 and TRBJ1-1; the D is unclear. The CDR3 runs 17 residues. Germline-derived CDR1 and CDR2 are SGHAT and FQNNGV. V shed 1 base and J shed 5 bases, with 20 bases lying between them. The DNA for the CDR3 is TGTGCCAGCAGCTTAGTTAGTTCCCGGAGGTCAGAAACTGAAGCTTTCTTT. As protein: CASSLVSSRRSETEAFF.

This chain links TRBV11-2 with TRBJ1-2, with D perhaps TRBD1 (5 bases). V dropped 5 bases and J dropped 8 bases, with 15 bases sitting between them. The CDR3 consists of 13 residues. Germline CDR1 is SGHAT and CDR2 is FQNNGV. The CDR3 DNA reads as TGTGCCAGCAGCCTCGACAGAGACGTGGGCTACACCTTC. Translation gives CASSLDRDVGYTF.

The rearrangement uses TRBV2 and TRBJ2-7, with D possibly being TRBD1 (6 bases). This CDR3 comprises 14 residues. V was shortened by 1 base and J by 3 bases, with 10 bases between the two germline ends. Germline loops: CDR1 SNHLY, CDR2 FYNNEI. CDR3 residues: CASSEVGRGYEQYF. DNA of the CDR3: TGTGCCAGCAGTGAAGTGGGCAGGGGCTACGAGCAGTACTTC. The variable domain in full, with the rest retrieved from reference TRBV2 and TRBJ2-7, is EPEVTQTPSHQVTQMGQEVILRCVPISNHLYFYWYRQILGQKVEFLVSFYNNEISEKSEIFDDQFSVERPDGSNFTLKIRSTKLEDSAMYFCASSEVGRGYEQYFGPGTRLTVT.

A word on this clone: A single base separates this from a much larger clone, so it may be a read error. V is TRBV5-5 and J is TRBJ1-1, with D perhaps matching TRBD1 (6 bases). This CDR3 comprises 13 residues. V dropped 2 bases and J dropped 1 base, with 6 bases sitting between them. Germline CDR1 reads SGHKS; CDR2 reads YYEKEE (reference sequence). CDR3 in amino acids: CASSLQGNTEAFF. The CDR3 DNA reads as TGTGCCAGCAGCTTACAGGGGAACACTGAAGCTTTCTTT.

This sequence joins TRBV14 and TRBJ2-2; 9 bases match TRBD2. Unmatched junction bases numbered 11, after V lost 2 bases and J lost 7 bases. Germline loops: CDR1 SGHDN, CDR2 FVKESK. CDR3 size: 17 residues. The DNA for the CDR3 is TGTGCCAGCAGCCAATCATTCCTAGCGGGGATATACGGGGAGCTGTTTTTT. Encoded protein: CASSQSFLAGIYGELFF.

The CDR3 DNA reads TGCGCCAGCAGCTGGGGTGCAGGGCTCAATCAGCCCCAGCATTTT. Translated: CASSWGAGLNQPQHF. The chain employs TRBV5-1 and TRBJ1-5, with D maybe TRBD1 (5 bases). This CDR3 is 15 amino acids long. With 3 bases removed from V and 3 bases from J, the gap between germline ends came to 13 bases. The germline gives CDR1 SGHRS, CDR2 YFSETQ.

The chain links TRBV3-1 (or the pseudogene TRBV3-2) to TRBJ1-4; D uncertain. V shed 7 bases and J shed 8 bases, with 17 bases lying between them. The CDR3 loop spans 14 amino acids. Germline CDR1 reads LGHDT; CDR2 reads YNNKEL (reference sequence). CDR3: CASTSHGRREKLFF. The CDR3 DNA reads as TGTGCCAGCACCTCACACGGCCGGAGGGAAAAACTGTTTTTT.

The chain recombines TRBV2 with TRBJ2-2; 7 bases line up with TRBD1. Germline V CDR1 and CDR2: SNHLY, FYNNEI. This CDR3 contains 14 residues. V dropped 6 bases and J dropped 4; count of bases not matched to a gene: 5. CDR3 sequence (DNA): TGTGCCAGCAGCGGACAGGTGACCACCGGGGAGCTGTTTTTT. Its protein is CASSGQVTTGELFF.

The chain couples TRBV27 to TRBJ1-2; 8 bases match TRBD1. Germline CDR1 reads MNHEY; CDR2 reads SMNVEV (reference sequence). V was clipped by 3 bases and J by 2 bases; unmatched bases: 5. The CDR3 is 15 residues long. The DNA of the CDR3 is TGTGCCAGCAGTTTCGTCCGACAGGGGAACTATGGCTACACCTTC. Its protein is CASSFVRQGNYGYTF.

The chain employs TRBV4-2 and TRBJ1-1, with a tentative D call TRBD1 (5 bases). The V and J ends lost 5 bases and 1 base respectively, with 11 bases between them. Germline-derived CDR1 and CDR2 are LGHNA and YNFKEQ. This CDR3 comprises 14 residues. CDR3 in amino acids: CASSVSGGNTEAFF. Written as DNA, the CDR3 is TGTGCCAGCAGCGTCTCCGGGGGGAACACTGAAGCTTTCTTT.

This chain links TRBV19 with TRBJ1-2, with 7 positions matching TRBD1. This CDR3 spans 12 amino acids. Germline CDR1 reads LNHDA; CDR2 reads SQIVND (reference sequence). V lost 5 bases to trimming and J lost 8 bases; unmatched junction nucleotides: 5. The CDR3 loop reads CASSQQGGGYTF. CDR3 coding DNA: TGTGCCAGTAGTCAGCAGGGGGGAGGCTACACCTTC.